Detailed here is one T cell receptor (beta chain). The antigen remains unidentified. This sample was taken from a study of T cell responses to AZD1222 COVID-19 vaccine. As for the study in general: Second doses that came at about 4 or about 12 weeks were put together. Study-wide findings and caveats: Just five or six AZD1222 recipients tested seropositive at baseline. Nearly half of unique spike-specific TCRs reportedly avoided B.1.351 and B.1.1.7 mutated regions. Mostly white British, mostly female donors; authors suggested clonal diversity may be underestimated.

This CDR3 is 14 amino acids long. The V gene's germline CDR1 is GTSNPN and CDR2 SVGIG (reference sequence). V was cut by 3 bases and J by 4 bases, with 15 bases left in between. The method was immunoSEQ multiplex PCR; TCRdb's version includes in-frame clones alone and lacks a portion of them. Here the sample spans around 99,000 clones, 87% being singletons. Material: peripheral blood, obtained on day 0 of AZD1222 vaccination. The chain carries TRBV30 and TRBJ2-5; perhaps TRBD2 as D (6 bases). This clonotype originated in an adult in good health. CDR3 in amino acids: CAWSALWGGETQYF. CDR3 nucleotides: TGTGCCTGGAGCGCTCTGTGGGGAGGAGAGACCCAGTACTTC.